This T cell receptor (beta chain) was profiled in a study of T cells in Graves' hyperthyroidism and ophthalmopathy. Whole-study results and caveats: Most thyroid clonotypes with frequency above 0.001 were detected in blood.

This CDR3 has 13 amino acids. The germline V gene encodes CDR1 SGHNT and CDR2 YYREEE (reference sequence). Trimming cost V 1 base and J 9 bases, with 11 bases left between them. Amplification targeted TCR beta CDR3 regions from RNA transcripts. HTBI primers were the set used in a first-round RT-PCR of the TCR CDR3. TCRdb processed the multiplex PCR reads anew with MiXCR; each CDR3 protein has one entry. Of approximately 590,000 distinct CDR3 sequences listed, 15% to 18% are singletons. Calling Graves' hyperthyroidism stable meant ophthalmopathy did not progress within 18 months. Hyperthyroidism was newly diagnosed in patients aged 18 to 65 (duration under 2 months). Diagnostic assessment was based on clinical symptoms, serum thyroxine and TRAb, thyroid ultrasound and orbital computed tomography. This clonotype turned up a few times. Its antigen is unknown.

Sequenced: blood. The chain employs TRBV5-4 and TRBJ2-1; D uncertain. The receptor's source is a woman younger than 45 with Graves' hyperthyroidism. This CDR3 is CASSLSDGSEQFF. The CDR3 nucleotides read TGTGCCAGCAGCTTGTCCGACGGTAGTGAGCAGTTCTTC.